The clone carrying this TCR beta chain was detected only once. Its antigen is not known. V lost 1 base and J 14 bases, leaving 12 bases between the germline ends. The germline V gene encodes CDR1 SGHTA and CDR2 FQGNSA. This CDR3 is 13 amino acids long. This specimen belongs to a study of PD-1 blockade in classical Hodgkin lymphoma. Study results and caveats: Whatever underlies the repertoire differences (possibly disease activity or prior therapy) remains undefined.

Assay used: immunoSEQ multiplex PCR; TCRdb lists only in-frame clones, some missing. The table has over 80,000 clones, more than 70% seen once. Regarding time point: cycle 4 day 1 (C4D1), after less than 7 weeks of nivolumab. Exposure to brentuximab vedotin varied, and each patient had relapsed following autologous stem cell transplantation. The chain couples TRBV7-2 to TRBJ1-6; D is unclear. The TCR originated in a human donor with classical Hodgkin lymphoma. Sequences were derived from peripheral blood mononuclear cells (PBMCs), sampled before the fourth cycle of nivolumab. The DNA of the CDR3 is TGTGCCAGCAGCTTAGATGCGGTTGCGGCCCTCCACTTT. Protein: CASSLDAVAALHF.